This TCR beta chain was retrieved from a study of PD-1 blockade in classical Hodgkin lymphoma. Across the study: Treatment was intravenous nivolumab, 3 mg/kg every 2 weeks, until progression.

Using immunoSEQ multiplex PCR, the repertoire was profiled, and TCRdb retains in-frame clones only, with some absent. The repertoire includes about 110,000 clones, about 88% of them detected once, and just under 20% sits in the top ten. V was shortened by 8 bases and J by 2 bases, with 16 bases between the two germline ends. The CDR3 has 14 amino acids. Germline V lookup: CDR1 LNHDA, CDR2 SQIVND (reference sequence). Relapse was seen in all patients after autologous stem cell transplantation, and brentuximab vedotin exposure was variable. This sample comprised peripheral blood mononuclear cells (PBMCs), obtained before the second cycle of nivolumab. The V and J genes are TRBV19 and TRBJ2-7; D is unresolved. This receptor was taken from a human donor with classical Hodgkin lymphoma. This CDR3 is CASSHGDVPYEQYF. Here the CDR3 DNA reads TGTGCCAGTTCCCACGGCGACGTACCCTACGAGCAGTACTTC.